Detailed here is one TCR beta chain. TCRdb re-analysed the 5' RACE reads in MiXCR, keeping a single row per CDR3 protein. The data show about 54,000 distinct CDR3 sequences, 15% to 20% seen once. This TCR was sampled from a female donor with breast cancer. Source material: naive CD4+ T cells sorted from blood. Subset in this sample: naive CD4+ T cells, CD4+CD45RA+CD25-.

The CDR3 is CASSSLLGFSGANVLTF. CDR3 DNA sequence: TGTGCCAGCAGCTCTCTTTTGGGGTTCTCTGGGGCCAACGTCCTGACTTTC. This sequence joins TRBV5-6 and TRBJ2-6; no firm D call. Germline CDR1 and CDR2: SGHDT and YYEEEE. The V and J ends lost 3 bases and 0 bases respectively, with 13 bases between them. The CDR3 totals 17 residues.